Following are 19 T cell receptor beta chains from one sample sequenced in a study of blood T cell repertoires in COVID-19. TCRdb's copy holds only in-frame clones and misses some; the assay was immunoSEQ multiplex PCR. Among tens of thousands of clones listed, approximately 80% were seen once. The sequencing input was peripheral blood. The origin of the receptors is a man aged 25 to 40 with COVID-19, enrolled during active disease.

This rearrangement joins TRBV2 to TRBJ2-1; TRBD2 agrees at 7 bases. Germline V gene sequence: CDR1 SNHLY, CDR2 FYNNEI. This CDR3 is 15 amino acids long. Trimming at V came to 1 base and at J to 8 bases, leaving 8 bases not matched to a gene. CDR3 bases: TGTGCCAGCAGTGAAGGTGGCGGGAGATCAGATGAGCAGTTCTTC. It translates to CASSEGGGRSDEQFF. The full variable domain, completed using reference TRBV2 and TRBJ2-1, is EPEVTQTPSHQVTQMGQEVILRCVPISNHLYFYWYRQILGQKVEFLVSFYNNEISEKSEIFDDQFSVERPDGSNFTLKIRSTKLEDSAMYFCASSEGGGRSDEQFFGPGTRLTVL.

The chain couples TRBV6-2 or TRBV6-3 to TRBJ2-7; D remains ambiguous. Trimming took 3 bases from V and 0 from J, leaving 15 bases between them. Germline CDR1 and CDR2: MNHEY and SVGEGT. The CDR3 has 16 residues. The CDR3 loop is CASSYIEAIISYEQYF. The CDR3 coding sequence is TGTGCCAGCAGTTATATCGAGGCCATTATCTCCTACGAGCAGTACTTC.

The chain combines TRBV4-3 with TRBJ1-1; TRBD1 might be the D (5 bases). V dropped 1 base and J dropped 6 bases, with 15 bases sitting between them. The CDR3 loop spans 15 amino acids. The germline CDR1 and CDR2 sequences are LGHNA and YSLEER. This CDR3 is CASSQADSTRPEAFF. The CDR3 DNA is TGCGCCAGCAGCCAAGCAGACAGTACGAGACCTGAAGCTTTCTTT.

This chain links TRBV28 with TRBJ1-2; the D gene is possibly TRBD1 (5 bases). CDR3 length: 11 residues. With 6 bases removed from V and 8 bases from J, the gap between germline ends came to 10 bases. CDR1 and CDR2 (germline): MDHEN, SYDVKM. CDR3 sequence: CASRAGGGYTF. Here the CDR3 DNA reads TGTGCCAGCAGGGCCGGGGGAGGCTACACCTTC.

The genes are TRBV5-5 and TRBJ1-1; D may be TRBD1 (5 bases). CDR1 is SGHKS and CDR2 is YYEKEE in the germline V gene (reference sequence). V gave up 3 bases and J gave up 4 bases, with 13 bases separating them. The CDR3 is 14 amino acids. The CDR3 protein is CASSSQGRGTEAFF. The CDR3 bases are TGTGCCAGCAGCTCACAAGGGAGGGGCACTGAAGCTTTCTTT.

V usage is TRBV9 and J usage is TRBJ1-5, with 7 bases aligning to TRBD1. The CDR3 sequence is 15 residues long. In germline, CDR1 is SGDLS, CDR2 YYNGEE. Unmatched junction bases numbered 7, after V lost 3 bases and J lost 4 bases. CDR3 DNA: TGTGCCAGCAGCGAGGGGGGACAGCATAATCAGCCCCAGCATTTT. Its protein is CASSEGGQHNQPQHF. The complete variable domain, with remaining parts taken from reference TRBV9 and TRBJ1-5, reads DSGVTQTPKHLITATGQRVTLRCSPRSGDLSVYWYQQSLDQGLQFLIQYYNGEERAKGNILERFSAQQFPDLHSELNLSSLELGDSALYFCASSEGGQHNQPQHFGDGTRLSIL.

Judged by abundance, this clone is medium-sized. This chain joins TRBV6-4 and TRBJ2-3; a possible D gene is TRBD1 (5 bases). CDR3 length: 13 residues. The germline V gene has CDR1 MRHNA and CDR2 SNTAGT. Trimming cost V 2 bases and J 3 bases, with 6 bases left between them. In DNA form, the CDR3 reads TGTGCCAGCAGTGACAGGGGAACAGATACGCAGTATTTT. Protein: CASSDRGTDTQYF.

The rearrangement links TRBV5-1 to TRBJ2-5, with a weak D call TRBD2 (6 bases). V was shortened by 4 bases and J by 2 bases, with 21 bases between the two germline ends. Germline CDR1 and CDR2: SGHRS and YFSETQ. This CDR3 is built from 17 residues. DNA for the CDR3: TGCGCCAGCAGCCTGGGGGTAAAGAGCGGGTGGCAAGAGACCCAGTACTTC. Translation gives CASSLGVKSGWQETQYF.

V usage is TRBV4-1 and J usage is TRBJ2-1; 9 nucleotides match TRBD1. This CDR3 region has 17 residues. With 3 bases clipped from V and 3 bases from J, the junction kept 9 bases outside the gene matches. Germline V gene lookup returns CDR1 MGHRA and CDR2 YSYEKL. This CDR3 reads CASSQATGTGFYNEQFF. The DNA for the CDR3 is TGCGCCAGCAGCCAGGCAACCGGGACAGGGTTCTACAATGAGCAGTTCTTC.

Here the CDR3 reads CASSSAGNTYGYTF. In DNA, the CDR3 is TGTGCCAGCAGCTCGGCAGGGAATACCTATGGCTACACCTTC. The V and J genes are TRBV5-6 and TRBJ1-2, with D tentatively TRBD1 (5 bases). Looked up from germline, CDR1 is SGHDT and CDR2 is YYEEEE. Trimming stripped 3 bases from V and 4 bases from J, with 13 bases between. This CDR3 has 14 amino acids.

This clone was seen only a few times. The chain employs TRBV28 and TRBJ1-6; D is unclear. Trimming pared 3 bases from V and 6 bases from J, leaving 9 bases between. Germline CDR1 is MDHEN and CDR2 is SYDVKM. CDR3 size: 14 residues. CDR3 region: CASSFPQPNSPLHF. The CDR3, as DNA: TGTGCCAGCAGTTTTCCACAGCCTAATTCACCCCTCCACTTT.

The V and J genes are TRBV10-3 and TRBJ2-3; no clear D. The V end was cut by 3 bases, the J end by 4 bases, with 8 bases between. Germline assignment: CDR1 ENHRY and CDR2 SYGVKD. The length of the CDR3 is 13 residues. DNA of the CDR3: TGTGCCATCAGTGATTACTCCCCAGATACGCAGTATTTT. It specifies CAISDYSPDTQYF.

V is TRBV19 and J is TRBJ2-1; D remains unclear. The CDR3 sequence is 12 residues long. Deletions cut 5 bases from V and 9 bases from J, with 11 bases between. The germline CDR1 and CDR2 sequences are LNHDA and SQIVND (reference sequence). This CDR3 reads CASSFLLGEQFF. The CDR3 DNA follows: TGTGCCAGTAGTTTCCTGCTAGGTGAGCAGTTCTTC.

The chain combines TRBV9 with TRBJ1-2, with D maybe TRBD1 (6 bases). Germline V gene lookup returns CDR1 SGDLS and CDR2 YYNGEE. This CDR3 has 15 residues. Trimming took 0 bases from V and 7 from J, leaving 16 bases between them. CDR3 sequence (DNA): TGTGCCAGCAGCGTAGAGAGCAGGGGTGAAGTTGGCTACACCTTC. Translating gives CASSVESRGEVGYTF.

The chain combines TRBV28 with TRBJ2-2; 9 nucleotides agree with TRBD1. Germline CDR1 and CDR2: MDHEN and SYDVKM. The CDR3 covers 21 residues. Trimming cost V 4 bases and J 5 bases; bases outside gene matches: 23. The CDR3 DNA sequence: TGTGCCAGCAGTTACCCTCCCCGGCCCGGGACAGGGTTGGGACCGACCGGGGAGCTGTTTTTT. This encodes CASSYPPRPGTGLGPTGELFF.

The chain carries TRBV24-1 and TRBJ2-5; no clear D gene. Per germline, CDR1 KGHDR and CDR2 SFDVKD. V lost 7 bases and J 4 bases, leaving 9 bases between the germline ends. The CDR3 totals 12 residues. The CDR3 reads CATSHSGETQYF. The DNA for the CDR3 is TGTGCCACCAGCCACTCGGGAGAGACCCAGTACTTC.

The V gene is TRBV3-1 (or the pseudogene TRBV3-2), the J gene TRBJ1-6; a weak D match, TRBD1 (5 bases). This CDR3 region has 18 residues. Germline V gives CDR1 LGHDT, CDR2 YNNKEL (reference sequence). V lost 1 base and J 3 bases, leaving 16 bases between the germline ends. The DNA for the CDR3 is TGTGCCAGCAGCCAAGCGGGCAGGGAATCCTTCTATAATTCACCCCTCCACTTT. It encodes CASSQAGRESFYNSPLHF.

This chain links TRBV10-1 with TRBJ2-1, with 10 bases identical to TRBD2. This CDR3 has 18 residues. Germline-derived CDR1 and CDR2 are WNHNN and SYGVQD (reference sequence). With V trimmed by 3 bases and J by 3 bases, 11 bases remained unmatched. In DNA, the CDR3 is TGCGCCAGCAGTGAAGGAGCGGGAGGGAATGAAAACTACAATGAGCAGTTCTTC. Its protein is CASSEGAGGNENYNEQFF.

This chain connects TRBV27 to TRBJ2-5; 8 nucleotides align to TRBD1. Germline CDR1 and CDR2: MNHEY and SMNVEV (reference sequence). The J segment lost 0 bases and the V segment lost 4 bases, leaving 7 bases of the junction unmatched. The CDR3 is 16 amino acids. CDR3 protein: CASSSHGTGDQETQYF. The CDR3 bases are TGTGCCAGCAGTTCCCATGGGACAGGCGACCAAGAGACCCAGTACTTC.